A single sample is the source of the 20 T cell receptor beta chains below, sequenced in a study of shared clonotypes between healthy human individuals. It was CD45RO-negative cells, positively selected for CCR7, that made up naive CD8 cells, with terminally differentiated effector memory CD45RA+ cells excluded. Sequencing used immunoSEQ multiplex PCR; TCRdb keeps in-frame clones, though not all of them. In the table there are around 2,000,000 clones, less than 95% of which are singletons. The sample comprised naive CD8+ T cells sorted from blood. These receptors came from a man between 18 and 35 years old in good health.

Turning to this clone: Other DNA sequences in this sample translate to the same CDR3. This chain links TRBV5-1 with TRBJ2-1, with D unresolved. Germline values: CDR1 SGHRS, CDR2 YFSETQ. V gave up 0 bases and J gave up 6 bases, with 4 bases separating them. The CDR3 sequence is 12 residues long. CDR3 in amino acids: CASSLVVNEQFF. The CDR3 DNA reads as TGCGCCAGCAGCTTGGTCGTCAATGAGCAGTTCTTC.

This chain connects TRBV19 to TRBJ2-7; perhaps TRBD2 as D (6 bases). Germline lookup yields CDR1 LNHDA and CDR2 SQIVND (reference sequence). Trimming removed 7 bases from V and 6 bases from J, with 10 bases in between. The CDR3 covers 11 residues. The CDR3 DNA follows: TGTGCCAGTACCAGCGGGTTCGAGCAGTACTTC. Translated, it gives CASTSGFEQYF.

V and J are TRBV5-6 and TRBJ2-5, with D perhaps matching TRBD2 (5 bases). The V and J ends lost 2 bases and 6 bases respectively, with 14 bases between them. The CDR3 spans 14 residues. The germline CDR1 and CDR2 sequences are SGHDT and YYEEEE. CDR3 protein: CASSFLEGVKTQYF. CDR3 DNA: TGTGCCAGCAGCTTCCTCGAGGGTGTAAAGACCCAGTACTTC.

This clone has only one observation. This chain connects TRBV5-4 to TRBJ2-2, with 7 bases that match TRBD2. CDR1 is SGHNT and CDR2 is YYREEE in the germline V gene (reference sequence). The CDR3 is made up of 16 amino acids. V lost 3 bases to trimming and J lost 5 bases; unmatched junction nucleotides: 10. This CDR3 reads CASSSEAGRWTGELFF. The CDR3, as DNA: TGTGCCAGCAGCTCGGAGGCCGGGAGGTGGACCGGGGAGCTGTTTTTT. The complete variable domain, with remaining parts taken from reference TRBV5-4 and TRBJ2-2, reads ETGVTQSPTHLIKTRGQQVTLRCSSQSGHNTVSWYQQALGQGPQFIFQYYREEENGRGNFPPRFSGLQFPNYSSELNVNALELDDSALYLCASSSEAGRWTGELFFGEGSRLTVL.

This chain joins TRBV25-1 and TRBJ2-5; D is perhaps TRBD1 (5 bases). Trimming removed 3 bases from V and 5 bases from J, with 10 bases in between. The CDR3 contains 13 residues. Germline assignment: CDR1 MGHDK and CDR2 SYGVNS. CDR3 nucleotides: TGTGCCAGCAGTGATCAGGGTTGGGAGACCCAGTACTTC. Encoded protein: CASSDQGWETQYF.

This rearrangement joins TRBV4-1 to TRBJ2-3, with D maybe TRBD1 (5 bases). Trimming pared 1 base from V and 14 bases from J, leaving 19 bases between. Germline CDR1 and CDR2: MGHRA and YSYEKL. The CDR3 is 14 residues long. The CDR3 nucleotides read TGCGCCAGCAGCCAAGTTGAGTTCGGCATGGGGCGGTATTTT. This gives the protein CASSQVEFGMGRYF.

About this clone itself: Other DNA sequences in the same sample also yield this CDR3. The V gene is TRBV27, the J gene TRBJ2-3, with D possibly called TRBD1 or TRBD2 (5 bases each). The CDR3 is made up of 15 amino acids. Germline V gives CDR1 MNHEY, CDR2 SMNVEV (reference sequence). V was pared by 4 bases and J by 0 bases, with 11 bases between. The CDR3 coding sequence is TGTGCCAGCAGTTCCGGGACCACTAGCACAGATACGCAGTATTTT. This sequence encodes CASSSGTTSTDTQYF.

V is TRBV7-9 and J is TRBJ2-3; 7 bases line up with TRBD1. The CDR3 runs 16 residues. V lost 3 bases and J lost 1; bases outside the gene matches: 7. CDR1 and CDR2 from the germline V gene are SEHNR and FQNEAQ (reference sequence). As DNA, the CDR3 is TGTGCCAGCAGCTTCCTCGACAGGGCCGGCACAGATACGCAGTATTTT. Translation gives CASSFLDRAGTDTQYF.

The V and J genes are TRBV18 and TRBJ1-6; D not certain. V lost 3 bases and J lost 0, with 15 bases in between. This CDR3 comprises 18 residues. Germline V lookup: CDR1 KGHSH, CDR2 LQKENI. The CDR3 region is CASSPRQPQGSYNSPLHF. The CDR3 DNA follows: TGTGCCAGCTCACCTCGTCAGCCTCAAGGCTCCTATAATTCACCCCTCCACTTT.

This clone appeared a single time. The CDR3 nucleotides are TGTGCCAGCAGCTTAGCGACAGGGGAGGGCCTCGACGAGCAGTACTTC. Translated: CASSLATGEGLDEQYF. V is TRBV7-8 and J is TRBJ2-7, with a tentative D call TRBD1 (8 bases). Germline-derived CDR1 and CDR2 are SGHVS and FQNEAQ. The V end was cut by 0 bases, the J end by 5 bases, with 17 bases between. The CDR3 loop spans 16 amino acids.

The rearrangement uses TRBV5-4 and TRBJ2-1; D gene unclear. Trimming stripped 4 bases from V and 8 bases from J, with 10 bases between. Germline V CDR1 and CDR2: SGHNT, YYREEE (reference sequence). The CDR3 extends over 12 amino acids. As DNA, the CDR3 is TGTGCCAGCAGCCCTAGTCCGCATGAGCAGTTCTTC. Its protein is CASSPSPHEQFF.

The J gene is TRBJ1-5, the V gene TRBV28; TRBD1 matches 7 bases. Germline CDR1 MDHEN, CDR2 SYDVKM. Germline trimming cut 3 bases from V and 4 bases from J; bases unmatched to any gene: 18. This CDR3 spans 19 amino acids. The CDR3 spells CASSFRTGKEGQPNQPQHF. The CDR3 coding sequence is TGTGCCAGCAGTTTTCGGACAGGCAAGGAGGGCCAGCCAAATCAGCCCCAGCATTTT.

This clone was seen just once. The chain carries TRBV9 and TRBJ2-3; a possible D gene is TRBD1 (5 bases). The CDR3 totals 15 residues. In germline, CDR1 is SGDLS, CDR2 YYNGEE. Trimming took off 0 bases at V and 2 bases at J, with 10 bases between the two ends. The CDR3: CASSVEDSITDTQYF. The CDR3 DNA sequence: TGTGCCAGCAGCGTAGAAGACAGTATCACAGATACGCAGTATTTT.

Comment on this clone: Being one base from a much bigger clone, this may be a read error. Other DNA sequences of this sample code for an identical CDR3. The chain recombines TRBV13 with TRBJ1-1, with D perhaps TRBD1 (5 bases). V dropped 3 bases and J dropped 4 bases, with 6 bases sitting between them. This CDR3 spans 12 amino acids. Germline assignment: CDR1 PRHDT and CDR2 FYEKMQ (reference sequence). CDR3: CASSFGGTEAFF. The CDR3 DNA is TGTGCCAGCAGCTTCGGGGGCACTGAAGCTTTCTTT.

This clone has only one observation. The V and J genes are TRBV10-3 and TRBJ1-5, with no clear D. Deletions cut 4 bases from V and 4 bases from J, with 8 bases between. The CDR3 sequence is 13 residues long. Germline assignment: CDR1 ENHRY and CDR2 SYGVKD. CDR3 in DNA: TGTGCCATCAGTGGAGAAAATAATCAGCCCCAGCATTTT. This translates into CAISGENNQPQHF.

V is TRBV5-4 and J is TRBJ1-6; D is perhaps TRBD1 (6 bases). The V end was cut by 5 bases, the J end by 12 bases, with 12 bases between. The CDR3 is 12 amino acids. Germline V gives CDR1 SGHNT, CDR2 YYREEE (reference sequence). CDR3 DNA: TGTGCCAGCAGTTCTACAGGGCTACCCCTCCACTTT. Translated: CASSSTGLPLHF. Complete variable domain (other parts from reference TRBV5-4 and TRBJ1-6): ETGVTQSPTHLIKTRGQQVTLRCSSQSGHNTVSWYQQALGQGPQFIFQYYREEENGRGNFPPRFSGLQFPNYSSELNVNALELDDSALYLCASSSTGLPLHFGNGTRLTVT.

As to this clone: Additional DNA sequences in this sample encode the identical CDR3. V usage is TRBV4-3 and J usage is TRBJ1-1, with a tentative D call TRBD1 (6 bases). The CDR3 runs 13 residues. Per germline, CDR1 LGHNA and CDR2 YSLEER. Trimming took off 4 bases at V and 4 bases at J, with 10 bases between the two ends. The CDR3 loop is CASSPTGVTEAFF. In DNA form, the CDR3 reads TGCGCCAGCAGCCCGACAGGCGTCACTGAAGCTTTCTTT.

The table lists this clone with a few counts. The rearrangement uses TRBV28 and TRBJ1-2, with a possible D match to TRBD1 (6 bases). Deletions cut 8 bases from V and 3 bases from J, with 16 bases between. The V gene's germline CDR1 is MDHEN and CDR2 SYDVKM. This CDR3 comprises 14 residues. CDR3 DNA: TGTGCCAGCCTTGGGGGCGGCGGGGACTATGGCTACACCTTC. It translates to CASLGGGGDYGYTF.

A single count supports this clone. The chain links TRBV7-3 to TRBJ2-2, with 13 bases identical to TRBD2. CDR1 and CDR2 (germline): SGHTA, FQGTGA. Trimming removed 5 bases from V and 2 bases from J; junction bases left unmatched: 2. This CDR3 spans 16 amino acids. The CDR3 nucleotides are TGTGCCAGCAGCGGACTAGCGGGGGCTAACACCGGGGAGCTGTTTTTT. Encoded protein: CASSGLAGANTGELFF.

This chain uses TRBV6-1 with TRBJ2-7; TRBD2 is a possible D gene (5 bases). The CDR3 covers 15 residues. Germline CDR1 reads MNHNS; CDR2 reads SASEGT. Trimming pared 7 bases from V and 2 bases from J, leaving 18 bases between. CDR3 region: CASMRRQKQTYEQYF. The CDR3 DNA reads as TGTGCCAGCATGAGGAGGCAGAAACAGACCTACGAGCAGTACTTC.